These 4 T cell receptor beta chains came from one sample sequenced in a study of cytomegalovirus exposure and HLA in healthy donors. The PCR employed 60 Vbeta primers together with 13 Jbeta primers. The method was immunoSEQ multiplex PCR; TCRdb's version includes in-frame clones alone and lacks a portion of them. This sample has about 150,000 clones, with about 70% found just once. What was sequenced was PBMCs. The origin of the receptors is a man between 18 and 35 years old in good health and CMV-seronegative.

On this clone itself: One end of the junction fails to match germline, which may point to a read error. In DNA form, the CDR3 reads TGTGCTAGCAGCTTCGACAGTCACAATGAGCAGTTCTTC. This gives the protein CASSFDSHNEQFF. V gene TRBV7-7 combines with J gene TRBJ2-1, with D possibly matching TRBD1 (5 bases). CDR3 size: 13 residues. Germline V gives CDR1 SSHAT, CDR2 FNYEAQ (reference sequence).

The chain has TRBV6-1 and TRBJ2-7, with D unclear. The CDR3 covers 11 residues. Germline lookup yields CDR1 MNHNS and CDR2 SASEGT. Trimming left V 2 bases short and J 7 bases short, with 6 bases between. This chain's CDR3 is CASSEFREQYF. In nucleotides, the CDR3 is TGTGCCAGCAGTGAATTTAGAGAGCAGTACTTC.

As to this clone: Relative to the germline gene, one junction end is altered; a read error may explain this. V and J are TRBV6-1 and TRBJ2-4; the match to TRBD1 covers 9 bases. Germline-derived CDR1 and CDR2 are MNHNS and SASEGT. CDR3 length equals 18 residues. The CDR3 DNA sequence: TGTGCCAGCAGTGGGGACAGGGTCTCTTCCCTAGCCAAAAACAGTCAGTACTTC. This gives the protein CASSGDRVSSLAKNSQYF.

The rearrangement joins TRBV1 to TRBJ2-3; TRBD2, the table's D call, lacks a check against the DNA. TRBV1 is flagged as a pseudogene. The CDR3 loop spans 15 amino acids. Here the CDR3 DNA reads TGCACCAGCAGCCGACTAGCGGGGCCATCAGATACGCAGTATTTT. Translation gives CTSSRLAGPSDTQYF.